Reported below is one T cell receptor beta chain. Sequenced by immunoSEQ multiplex PCR; TCRdb stores in-frame clones only, minus some. This sample has about 130,000 clones, with around 85% found just once. The sample is drawn from a study of blood T cell repertoires in COVID-19. There are 18 residues in the CDR3. CDR1 LNHNV and CDR2 YYDKDF come from the germline V gene (reference sequence). V shed 5 bases, J shed 4 bases, and the junction held 14 bases outside the gene matches. This TCR derives from a man aged 45-65 years who had recovered from COVID-19. Sample: PBMCs or T cells enriched from blood (not recorded which). The chain employs TRBV15 and TRBJ2-3; 11 positions match TRBD2. CDR3 sequence (DNA): TGTGCCACCAGCTCACGAGGGGTCCTAGCGGGGGGCCCAGATACGCAGTATTTT. Its protein is CATSSRGVLAGGPDTQYF. The entire variable domain, with the rest obtained from reference TRBV15 and TRBJ2-3, is as follows: DAMVIQNPRYQVTQFGKPVTLSCSQTLNHNVMYWYQQKSSQAPKLLFHYYDKDFNNEADTPDNFQSRRPNTSFCFLDIRSPGLGDTAMYLCATSSRGVLAGGPDTQYFGPGTRLTVL.